Presented here are 26 T cell receptor beta chains from one specimen sequenced in a study of T cells in Graves' hyperthyroidism and ophthalmopathy. RNA transcripts served as the template for amplifying TCR beta CDR3 regions. With the HTBI primer set, the TCR CDR3 went through a first round of RT-PCR. One entry per CDR3 protein results from TCRdb running MiXCR on the multiplex PCR reads. The table records hundreds of thousands of distinct CDR3 sequences, around 13% of them present only once. The sample taken for sequencing was blood. These receptors all stem from a woman between 18 and 29 years old with Graves' hyperthyroidism.

The rearrangement uses TRBV6-2 or TRBV6-3 and TRBJ1-1; TRBD1 aligns across 9 bases. Germline-derived CDR1 and CDR2 are MNHEY and SVGEGT. The CDR3 is made up of 15 amino acids. The V segment lost 4 bases and the J segment 12 bases; nucleotides outside the gene matches: 15. The CDR3 DNA sequence: TGTGCCAGCAGTTCCAACCCGGGACAGGGCCAAGGAACTTTCTTT. It codes for CASSSNPGQGQGTFF.

This clonotype was detected many times. The chain couples TRBV11-1 to TRBJ2-1; D remains unclear. V dropped 4 bases and J dropped 5 bases, with 6 bases sitting between them. The germline gives CDR1 SGHAT, CDR2 FQDESV (reference sequence). This CDR3 region has 12 residues. The CDR3 nucleotides read TGTGCCAGCAGCTCTTGGAACAATGAGCAGTTCTTC. Its protein is CASSSWNNEQFF.

The genes are TRBV18 and TRBJ2-7; 8 bases line up with TRBD2. This CDR3 spans 15 amino acids. Germline CDR1 KGHSH, CDR2 LQKENI. Trimming at V came to 3 bases and at J to 5 bases, leaving 9 bases not matched to a gene. The CDR3 sequence is CASSPHPGGENEQYF. The CDR3 DNA is TGTGCCAGCTCACCCCACCCGGGGGGGGAGAACGAGCAGTACTTC.

This clonotype has at least ten counts. CDR3 sequence (DNA): TGTGCCAGCAGTTACGGACCAAACTATGGCTACACCTTC. Encoded protein: CASSYGPNYGYTF. The chain employs TRBV27 and TRBJ1-2, with D unclear. V was cut by 4 bases and J by 2 bases, with 8 bases left in between. Per germline, CDR1 MNHEY and CDR2 SMNVEV (reference sequence). The CDR3 consists of 13 residues.

This clonotype was picked up a small number of times. The chain joins TRBV5-1 to TRBJ2-1; D gene uncertain. The CDR3 is 13 amino acids. The V gene's germline CDR1 is SGHRS and CDR2 YFSETQ. V dropped 2 bases and J dropped 4 bases, with 7 bases sitting between them. The CDR3, as DNA: TGCGCCAGCAGCTTCGCTGGGTACAATGAGCAGTTCTTC. Its protein product is CASSFAGYNEQFF.

This clonotype was seen repeatedly, ten times or more. CDR3 coding DNA: TGTGCCAGCAGCTTAGTGTTTGAGTACAATGAGCAGTTCTTC. Its protein product is CASSLVFEYNEQFF. The gene calls are TRBV7-2 and TRBJ2-1, with unresolved D. Germline CDR1 and CDR2: SGHTA and FQGNSA. CDR3 size: 14 residues. V lost 1 base, J lost 4 bases, and 8 bases lay in between.

In this sample, this clonotype turned up many times. The chain recombines TRBV30 with TRBJ2-3, with 7 bases identical to TRBD1. The CDR3 has 16 residues. The germline V gene encodes CDR1 GTSNPN and CDR2 SVGIG (reference sequence). V trimming: 4 bases; J trimming: 0 bases; junction bases outside the gene matches: 10. The CDR3 spells CAWKPDLGQSTDTQYF. Here the CDR3 DNA reads TGTGCCTGGAAGCCCGATTTGGGACAGAGCACAGATACGCAGTATTTT.

This clonotype was found many times. The chain recombines TRBV28 with TRBJ2-7; D not certain. V lost 8 bases to trimming and J lost 0 bases, with 11 bases between them. The CDR3 totals 13 residues. Germline lookup yields CDR1 MDHEN and CDR2 SYDVKM. CDR3 in DNA: TGTGCCAGCCAAGCACCTAACTCCTACGAGCAGTACTTC. Amino acids: CASQAPNSYEQYF.

The chain combines TRBV3-1 with TRBJ2-7, with TRBD2 matching over 8 bases. Trimming cost V 1 base and J 4 bases; bases outside gene matches: 6. Per germline, CDR1 LGHDT and CDR2 YNNKEL (reference sequence). CDR3 length: 15 amino acids. This CDR3 reads CASSQGPGLAYEQYF. The CDR3 region has the DNA TGTGCCAGCAGCCAAGGCCCCGGACTAGCTTACGAGCAGTACTTC.

V usage is TRBV27 and J usage is TRBJ2-3; D gene uncertain. This CDR3 contains 13 residues. CDR1 and CDR2 from the germline V gene are MNHEY and SMNVEV (reference sequence). The V gene lost 8 bases and the J gene lost 10 bases, with 19 bases spanning the gap. CDR3 region: CASGRLERAAQYF. In DNA, the CDR3 is TGTGCCAGCGGGCGACTGGAAAGGGCGGCGCAGTATTTT.

Concerning this clonotype itself: Here the CDR3 omits its conserved ending phenylalanine or tryptophan, so a read error is the likely source. The chain recombines TRBV7-9 with TRBJ2-1, with TRBD2 identical over 11 bases. This CDR3 is 17 amino acids long. The germline V gene encodes CDR1 SEHNR and CDR2 FQNEAQ (reference sequence). The V segment lost 3 bases and the J segment 3 bases; nucleotides outside the gene matches: 7. The CDR3, as DNA: TGTGCCAGCAGCTTGAACATGGGACTAGCGGTCTACAATGAGCAGTTCTCC. It is translated as CASSLNMGLAVYNEQFS.

This clonotype was detected a few times. The gene calls are TRBV6-6 and TRBJ1-2; the D is unclear. V lost 0 bases and J lost 0, with 8 bases in between. The CDR3 contains 15 residues. In germline, CDR1 is MNHNY, CDR2 SVGAGI (reference sequence). DNA for the CDR3: TGTGCCAGCAGTTACTCGCCAGTTACTAACTATGGCTACACCTTC. It yields the protein CASSYSPVTNYGYTF.

This clonotype appeared many times. This chain connects TRBV7-8 to TRBJ2-7, with D unclear. The ends were cut back, 1 base at V and 6 bases at J, with 10 bases in the middle. The CDR3 is 13 amino acids. Germline V lookup: CDR1 SGHVS, CDR2 FQNEAQ. The CDR3 DNA reads TGTGCCAGCAGCTTAGACCCCGCAGGCGAGCAGTACTTC. The encoded protein is CASSLDPAGEQYF.

In this sample, this clonotype turned up a few times. The chain combines TRBV9 with TRBJ2-5; D is undetermined. The germline CDR1 and CDR2 sequences are SGDLS and YYNGEE. CDR3 length: 13 amino acids. The germline V and J ends were trimmed by 4 bases and 4 bases, with 11 bases remaining between them. Here the CDR3 DNA reads TGTGCCAGCAGCCCCGGTGCAACAGAGACCCAGTACTTC. It encodes CASSPGATETQYF.

This clonotype was detected only a few times. The rearrangement uses TRBV7-2 and TRBJ2-7, with D tentatively TRBD1 (5 bases). Germline V gene data show CDR1 as SGHTA and CDR2 as FQGNSA. The germline V and J ends were trimmed by 5 bases and 0 bases, with 11 bases remaining between them. The CDR3 runs 14 residues. The DNA of the CDR3 is TGTGCCAGCAGCCCTCGTGGGGCCTCCTACGAGCAGTACTTC. This gives the protein CASSPRGASYEQYF.

This clonotype appeared many times. This chain uses TRBV7-8 with TRBJ2-3; no definite D call. Germline-derived CDR1 and CDR2 are SGHVS and FQNEAQ. The CDR3 has 15 amino acids. V was trimmed by 5 bases and J by 6 bases, leaving 18 bases between them. The CDR3 DNA reads TGTGCCAGCAGCCCCCGCAACGCTTATTTGGATACGCAGTATTTT. Its protein product is CASSPRNAYLDTQYF. The variable domain in full, with the rest retrieved from reference TRBV7-8 and TRBJ2-3, is GAGVSQSPRYKVAKRGQDVALRCDPISGHVSLFWYQQALGQGPEFLTYFQNEAQLDKSGLPSDRFFAERPEGSVSTLKIQRTQQEDSAVYLCASSPRNAYLDTQYFGPGTRLTVL.

This sequence joins TRBV9 and TRBJ2-1; 7 bases align to TRBD2. This CDR3 region has 14 residues. V lost 0 bases to trimming and J lost 7 bases; unmatched junction nucleotides: 4. CDR1 and CDR2 (germline): SGDLS, YYNGEE. CDR3 in amino acids: CASSVGLAANEQFF. In DNA, the CDR3 is TGTGCCAGCAGCGTAGGGCTAGCGGCGAATGAGCAGTTCTTC. The whole variable domain, filled in from reference TRBV9 and TRBJ2-1, reads DSGVTQTPKHLITATGQRVTLRCSPRSGDLSVYWYQQSLDQGLQFLIQYYNGEERAKGNILERFSAQQFPDLHSELNLSSLELGDSALYFCASSVGLAANEQFFGPGTRLTVL.

This clonotype appeared a few times. J is TRBJ1-4 and V is TRBV4-2; 7 positions match TRBD1. Germline V lookup: CDR1 LGHNA, CDR2 YNFKEQ. This CDR3 is built from 15 residues. V dropped 0 bases and J dropped 4; count of bases not matched to a gene: 2. CDR3 coding DNA: TGTGCCAGCAGCCAAGATAGACAGGGTAATGAAAAACTGTTTTTT. It translates to CASSQDRQGNEKLFF.

Many counts were recorded for this clonotype. V and J are TRBV11-2 and TRBJ2-7; 7 nucleotides agree with TRBD1. CDR3 length: 13 amino acids. V gave up 2 bases and J gave up 7 bases; unmatched junction bases: 5. In germline, CDR1 is SGHAT, CDR2 FQNNGV. CDR3 amino acids: CASSLRGLLEQYF. The CDR3 region has the DNA TGTGCCAGCAGCTTAAGGGGGCTTCTGGAGCAGTACTTC.

The rearrangement joins TRBV7-2 to TRBJ1-3; D is perhaps TRBD1 (6 bases). This CDR3 region has 14 residues. Germline-derived CDR1 and CDR2 are SGHTA and FQGNSA. Trimming cost V 6 bases and J 4 bases, with 13 bases left between them. The CDR3 coding sequence is TGTGCCAGCAGGAGGGGGGGGTCAGGAAACACCATATATTTT. It is translated as CASRRGGSGNTIYF.

This clonotype has a count of ten or more. This chain connects TRBV5-1 to TRBJ2-1; 13 positions match TRBD2. Germline V lookup: CDR1 SGHRS, CDR2 YFSETQ. The CDR3 runs 15 residues. V was pared by 1 base and J by 9 bases, with 4 bases of the junction left unmatched. CDR3 amino acids: CASSLLTSGRLEQFF. CDR3 nucleotides: TGCGCCAGCAGCTTGTTGACTAGCGGGAGGCTTGAGCAGTTCTTC.

Many counts were recorded for this clonotype. The CDR3 loop is CASSFGVGAYEQYF. The CDR3 coding sequence is TGTGCCAGCAGTTTCGGGGTTGGGGCCTACGAGCAGTACTTC. The chain combines TRBV12-3 or TRBV12-4 with TRBJ2-7; tentatively, D is TRBD2 (5 bases). CDR3 size: 14 residues. The V gene lost 3 bases and the J gene lost 2 bases, with 11 bases spanning the gap.

This clonotype was seen repeatedly, ten times or more. The rearrangement links TRBV6-1 to TRBJ1-3, with 7 bases lining up with TRBD1. CDR3 length: 13 residues. The junction had 6 bases not matched to a gene; V was cut back by 6 bases and J by 7 bases. Germline assignment: CDR1 MNHNS and CDR2 SASEGT. CDR3 in DNA: TGTGCCAGCAGCGAGACAGGGCTTAACACCATATATTTT. It specifies CASSETGLNTIYF.

This chain connects TRBV20-1 to TRBJ2-2, with D perhaps TRBD1 or TRBD2 (5 bases each). CDR3 size: 14 residues. Trimming left V 1 base short and J 8 bases short, with 14 bases between. Germline-derived CDR1 and CDR2 are DFQATT and SNEGSKA (reference sequence). CDR3 DNA sequence: TGCAGTGCTAGAGTTGTGGGACCTGGTGGGGAGCTGTTTTTT. Protein: CSARVVGPGGELFF.

This clonotype has a count of ten or more. The CDR3 sequence is CASSYLGSEAFF. CDR3 nucleotides: TGTGCCAGCAGTTACTTAGGCAGTGAAGCTTTCTTT. The V and J genes are TRBV6-5 and TRBJ1-1; D not resolved. The V gene's germline CDR1 is MNHEY and CDR2 SVGAGI. The V end lost 1 base, the J end lost 7 bases, and 7 bases lay between the germline ends. The CDR3 has 12 residues.

The sample holds a few counts of this clonotype. The J gene is TRBJ2-2, the V gene TRBV6-1, with D tentatively TRBD1 (6 bases). Germline values: CDR1 MNHNS, CDR2 SASEGT. The CDR3 extends over 13 amino acids. The CDR3, as DNA: TGTGTCACGGGCAAGCAGGGGCGGTTTAAGCTGTTTTTT. It codes for CVTGKQGRFKLFF.